This T cell receptor beta chain was observed in a study of blood T cell repertoires in COVID-19. Study-level information: Italy, Spain and the United States were the sources of the convalescent and acute COVID-19 samples. Nucleic acid was either cDNA or gDNA, and it came from T cells, B-cell-depleted T cells, or PBMCs.

As processed by the authors: By means of reference gene primer amplification, nucleated cell counts were estimated. Sequenced by immunoSEQ multiplex PCR; TCRdb stores in-frame clones only, minus some. That table gives V, J and clone size, and the DNA gave D and trimming. The repertoire has around 140,000 clones, approximately 89% of them found once; the top ten carry around 1.6%. CDR1 KGHSH and CDR2 LQKENI come from the germline V gene. This CDR3 has 14 residues. Trimming removed 6 bases from V and 4 bases from J; junction bases left unmatched: 7. The sequencing sample was made of peripheral blood. The TCR originated in a human donor in a cohort sampled during active COVID-19. V gene TRBV18 combines with J gene TRBJ2-5; TRBD2 agrees at 8 bases. The CDR3 spells CASSSAGGRETQYF. As DNA, the CDR3 is TGTGCCAGCTCTTCGGCGGGGGGCCGAGAGACCCAGTACTTC.